This TCR beta chain is drawn from a study of shared clonotypes between healthy human individuals. Measured with immunoSEQ multiplex PCR; TCRdb has only the in-frame clones, and not every one. The table records about 470,000 clones, 70% to 80% of them present only once. The CDR3 has 15 residues. Trimming pared 5 bases from V and 0 bases from J, leaving 11 bases between. Looked up from germline, CDR1 is SGHTS and CDR2 is YDEGEE. V and J are TRBV5-8 and TRBJ1-4; D possibly corresponds to TRBD1 (6 bases). The source material was PBMCs. The sequence derives from a woman aged 40-49 years in good health. Some clones in this sample may be carry-over from other donors' samples. The CDR3 region has the DNA TGTGCCAGCAGAAAAGGGACAACAACTAATGAAAAACTGTTTTTT. This codes for CASRKGTTTNEKLFF. Complete variable domain (other parts from reference TRBV5-8 and TRBJ1-4): EAGVTQSPTHLIKTRGQQATLRCSPISGHTSVYWYQQALGLGLQFLLWYDEGEERNRGNFPPRFSGRQFPNYSSELNVNALELEDSALYLCASRKGTTTNEKLFFGSGTQLSVL.